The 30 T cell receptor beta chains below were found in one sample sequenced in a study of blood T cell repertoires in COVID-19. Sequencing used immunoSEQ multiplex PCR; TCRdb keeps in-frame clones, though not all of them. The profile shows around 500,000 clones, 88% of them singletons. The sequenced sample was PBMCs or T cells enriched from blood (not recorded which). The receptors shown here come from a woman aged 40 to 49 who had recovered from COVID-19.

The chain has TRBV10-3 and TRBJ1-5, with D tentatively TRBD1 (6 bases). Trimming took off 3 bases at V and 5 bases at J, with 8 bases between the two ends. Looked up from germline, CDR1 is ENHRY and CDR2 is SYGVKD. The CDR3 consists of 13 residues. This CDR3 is CAISDRGDQPQHF. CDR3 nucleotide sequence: TGTGCCATCAGTGACAGGGGCGATCAGCCCCAGCATTTT.

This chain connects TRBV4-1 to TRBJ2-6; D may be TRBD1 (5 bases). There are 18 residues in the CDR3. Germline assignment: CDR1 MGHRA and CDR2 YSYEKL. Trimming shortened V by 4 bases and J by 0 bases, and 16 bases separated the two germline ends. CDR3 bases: TGCGCCAGCAGCCGAGAAGGCACAGGACCCTCTGGGGCCAACGTCCTGACTTTC. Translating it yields CASSREGTGPSGANVLTF.

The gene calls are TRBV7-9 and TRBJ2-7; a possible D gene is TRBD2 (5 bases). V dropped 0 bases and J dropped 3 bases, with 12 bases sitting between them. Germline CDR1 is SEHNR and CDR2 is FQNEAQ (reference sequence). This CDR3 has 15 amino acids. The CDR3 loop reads CASSLALSEGYEQYF. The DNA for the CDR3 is TGTGCCAGCAGCTTAGCGCTTAGCGAGGGCTACGAGCAGTACTTC.

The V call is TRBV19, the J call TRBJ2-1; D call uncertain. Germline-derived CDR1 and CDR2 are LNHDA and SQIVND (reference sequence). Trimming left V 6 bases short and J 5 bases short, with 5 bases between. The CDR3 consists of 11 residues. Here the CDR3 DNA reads TGTGCCAGTAGCGTCCACAATGAGCAGTTCTTC. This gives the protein CASSVHNEQFF.

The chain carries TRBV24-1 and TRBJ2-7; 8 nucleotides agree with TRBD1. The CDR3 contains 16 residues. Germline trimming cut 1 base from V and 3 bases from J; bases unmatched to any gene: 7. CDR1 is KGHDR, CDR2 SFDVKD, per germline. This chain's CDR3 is CATSDFHAGGYYEQYF. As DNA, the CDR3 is TGTGCCACCAGTGATTTCCATGCAGGGGGCTACTACGAGCAGTACTTC.

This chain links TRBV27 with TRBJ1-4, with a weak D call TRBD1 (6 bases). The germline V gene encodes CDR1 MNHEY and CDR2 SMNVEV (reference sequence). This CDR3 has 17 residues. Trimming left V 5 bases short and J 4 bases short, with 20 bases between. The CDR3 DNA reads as TGTGCCAGCAGTACTAGGGTCCAGGGGACCCTTAATGAAAAACTGTTTTTT. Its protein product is CASSTRVQGTLNEKLFF.

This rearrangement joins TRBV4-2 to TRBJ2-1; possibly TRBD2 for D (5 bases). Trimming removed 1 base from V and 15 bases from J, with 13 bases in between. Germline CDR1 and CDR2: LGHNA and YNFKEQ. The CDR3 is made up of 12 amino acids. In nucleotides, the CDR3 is TGTGCCAGCAGCCAAGGGGTCGAGCGGTTGTTCTTC. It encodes CASSQGVERLFF.

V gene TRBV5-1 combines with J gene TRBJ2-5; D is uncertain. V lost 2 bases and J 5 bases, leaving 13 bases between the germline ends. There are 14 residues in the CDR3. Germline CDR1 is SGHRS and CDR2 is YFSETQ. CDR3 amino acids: CASSFTSGSETQYF. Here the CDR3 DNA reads TGCGCCAGCAGCTTCACATCGGGTAGCGAGACCCAGTACTTC.

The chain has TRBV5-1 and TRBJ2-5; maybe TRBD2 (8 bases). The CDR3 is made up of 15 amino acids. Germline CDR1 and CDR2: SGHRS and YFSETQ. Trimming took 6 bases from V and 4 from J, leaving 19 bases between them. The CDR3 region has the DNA TGCGCCAGCACCCGGGAGGGGGCGGTCACAGAGACCCAGTACTTC. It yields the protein CASTREGAVTETQYF.

CDR3 amino acids: CASSDRGSNEKLFF. Written as DNA, the CDR3 is TGTGCCAGCAGTGACAGGGGAAGTAATGAAAAACTGTTTTTT. V gene TRBV25-1 combines with J gene TRBJ1-4; D is perhaps TRBD1 (6 bases). Germline CDR1 and CDR2: MGHDK and SYGVNS. The V end was cut by 3 bases, the J end by 4 bases, with 9 bases between. The CDR3 extends over 14 amino acids.

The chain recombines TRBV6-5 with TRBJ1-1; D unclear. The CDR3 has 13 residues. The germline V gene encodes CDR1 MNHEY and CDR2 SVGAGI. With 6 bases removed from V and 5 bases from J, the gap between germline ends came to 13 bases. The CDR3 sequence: CASSRGVTTEAFF. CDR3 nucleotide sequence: TGTGCCAGCAGCAGAGGAGTAACAACTGAAGCTTTCTTT.

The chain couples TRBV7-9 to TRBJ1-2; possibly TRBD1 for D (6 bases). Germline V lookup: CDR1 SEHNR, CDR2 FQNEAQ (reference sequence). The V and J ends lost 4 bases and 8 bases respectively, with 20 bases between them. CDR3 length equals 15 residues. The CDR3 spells CASSSMDSQVEGYTF. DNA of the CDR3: TGTGCCAGCAGCTCCATGGACAGTCAGGTTGAGGGCTACACCTTC.

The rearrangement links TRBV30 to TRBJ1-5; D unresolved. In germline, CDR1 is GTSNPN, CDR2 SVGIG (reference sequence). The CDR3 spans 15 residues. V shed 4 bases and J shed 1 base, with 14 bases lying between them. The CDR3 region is CAWNDGIQSNQPQHF. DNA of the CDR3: TGTGCCTGGAATGACGGGATTCAAAGCAATCAGCCCCAGCATTTT.

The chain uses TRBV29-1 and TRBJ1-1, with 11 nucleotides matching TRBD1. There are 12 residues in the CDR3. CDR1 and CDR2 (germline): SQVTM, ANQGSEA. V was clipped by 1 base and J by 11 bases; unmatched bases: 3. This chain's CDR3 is CSVEGTGGDAFF. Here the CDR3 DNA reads TGCAGCGTTGAAGGGACAGGGGGCGACGCTTTCTTT. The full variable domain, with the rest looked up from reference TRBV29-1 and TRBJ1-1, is SAVISQKPSRDICQRGTSLTIQCQVDSQVTMMFWYRQQPGQSLTLIATANQGSEATYESGFVIDKFPISRPNLTFSTLTVSNMSPEDSSIYLCSVEGTGGDAFFGQGTRLTVV.

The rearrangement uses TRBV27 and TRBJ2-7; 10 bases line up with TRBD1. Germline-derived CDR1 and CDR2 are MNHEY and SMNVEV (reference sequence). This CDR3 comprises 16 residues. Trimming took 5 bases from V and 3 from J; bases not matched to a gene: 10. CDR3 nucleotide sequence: TGTGCCAGCAGTAGCCCGTGGACAGGGGGTAACTACGAGCAGTACTTC. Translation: CASSSPWTGGNYEQYF.

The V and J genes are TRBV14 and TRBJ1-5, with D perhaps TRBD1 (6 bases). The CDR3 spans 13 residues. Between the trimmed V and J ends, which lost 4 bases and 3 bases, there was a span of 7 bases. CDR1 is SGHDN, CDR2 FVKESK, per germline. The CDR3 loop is CASSPGHNQPQHF. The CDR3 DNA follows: TGTGCCAGCAGCCCGGGACACAATCAGCCCCAGCATTTT.

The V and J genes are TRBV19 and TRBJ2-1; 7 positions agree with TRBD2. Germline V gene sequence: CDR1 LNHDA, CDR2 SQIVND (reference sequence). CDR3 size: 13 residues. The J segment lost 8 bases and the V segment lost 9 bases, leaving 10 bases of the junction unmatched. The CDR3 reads CASRRTSSYEQFF. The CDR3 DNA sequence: TGTGCCAGCCGGAGGACTAGTAGTTATGAGCAGTTCTTC.

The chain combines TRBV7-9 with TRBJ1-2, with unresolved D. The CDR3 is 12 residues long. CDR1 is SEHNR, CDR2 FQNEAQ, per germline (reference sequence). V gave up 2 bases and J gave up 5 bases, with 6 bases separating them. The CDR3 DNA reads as TGTGCCAGCAGCTTACTCGGTTATGGCTACACCTTC. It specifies CASSLLGYGYTF.

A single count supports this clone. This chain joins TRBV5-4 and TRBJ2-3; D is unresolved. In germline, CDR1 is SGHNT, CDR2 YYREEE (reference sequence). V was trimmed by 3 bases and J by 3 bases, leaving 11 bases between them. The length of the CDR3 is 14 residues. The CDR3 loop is CASSSASRTDTQYF. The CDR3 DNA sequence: TGTGCCAGCAGCTCCGCCTCGAGAACAGATACGCAGTATTTT.

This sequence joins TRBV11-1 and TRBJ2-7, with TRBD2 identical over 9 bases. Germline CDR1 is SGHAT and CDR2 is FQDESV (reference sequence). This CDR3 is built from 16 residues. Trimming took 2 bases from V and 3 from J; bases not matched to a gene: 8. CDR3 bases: TGTGCCAGCAGCTTAACCCCTCTAGCGGGGTACTACGAGCAGTACTTC. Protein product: CASSLTPLAGYYEQYF.

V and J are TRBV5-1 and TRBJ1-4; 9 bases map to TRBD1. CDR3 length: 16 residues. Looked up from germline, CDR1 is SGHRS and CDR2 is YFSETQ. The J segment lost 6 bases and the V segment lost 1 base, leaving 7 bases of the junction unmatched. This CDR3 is CASSLSQGTGHEKLFF. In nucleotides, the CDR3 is TGCGCCAGCAGCTTGTCCCAAGGGACAGGGCATGAAAAACTGTTTTTT.

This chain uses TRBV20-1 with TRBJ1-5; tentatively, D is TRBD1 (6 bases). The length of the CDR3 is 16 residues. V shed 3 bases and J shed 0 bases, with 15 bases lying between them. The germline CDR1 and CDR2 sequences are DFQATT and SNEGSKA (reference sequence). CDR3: CSASARDTYSNQPQHF. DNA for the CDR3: TGCAGTGCTAGTGCTCGGGACACCTATAGCAATCAGCCCCAGCATTTT.

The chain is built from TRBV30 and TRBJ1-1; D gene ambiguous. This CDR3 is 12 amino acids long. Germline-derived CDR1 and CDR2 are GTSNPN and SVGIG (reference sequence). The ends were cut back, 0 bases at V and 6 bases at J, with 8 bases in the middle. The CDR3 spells CAWSVVTAEAFF. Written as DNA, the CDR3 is TGTGCCTGGAGTGTAGTAACGGCTGAAGCTTTCTTT.

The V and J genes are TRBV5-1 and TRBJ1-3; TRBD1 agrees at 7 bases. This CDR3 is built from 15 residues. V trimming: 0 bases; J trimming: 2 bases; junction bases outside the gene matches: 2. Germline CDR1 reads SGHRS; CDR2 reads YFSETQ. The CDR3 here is CASSLGRGPGNTIYF. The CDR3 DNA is TGCGCCAGCAGCTTGGGAAGGGGGCCTGGAAACACCATATATTTT.

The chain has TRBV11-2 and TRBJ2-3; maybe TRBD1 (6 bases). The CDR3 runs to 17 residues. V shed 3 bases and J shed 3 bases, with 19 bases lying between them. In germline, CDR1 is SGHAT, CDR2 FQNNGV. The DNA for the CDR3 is TGTGCCAGCAGCTTGGGGGCTTTGGGGAAAGATACAGATACGCAGTATTTT. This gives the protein CASSLGALGKDTDTQYF.

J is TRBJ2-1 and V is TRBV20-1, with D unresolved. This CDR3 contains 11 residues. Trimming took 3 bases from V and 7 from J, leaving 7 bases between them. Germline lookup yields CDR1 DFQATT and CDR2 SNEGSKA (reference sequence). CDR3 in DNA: TGCAGTGCTAGGTCGAGGAATGAGCAGTTCTTC. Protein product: CSARSRNEQFF.

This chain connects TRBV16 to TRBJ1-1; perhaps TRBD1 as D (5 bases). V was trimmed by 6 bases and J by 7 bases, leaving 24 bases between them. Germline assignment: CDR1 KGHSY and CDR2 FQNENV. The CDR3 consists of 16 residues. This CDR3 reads CASSLTGTSRGLEAFF. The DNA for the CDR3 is TGTGCCAGCAGTCTGACCGGGACTAGTCGTGGGCTTGAAGCTTTCTTT.

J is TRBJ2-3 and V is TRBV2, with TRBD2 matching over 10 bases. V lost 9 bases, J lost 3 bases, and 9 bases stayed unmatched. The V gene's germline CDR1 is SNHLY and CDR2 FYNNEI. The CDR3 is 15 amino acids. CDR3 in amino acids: CASGTSAYRTDTQYF. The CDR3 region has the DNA TGTGCCAGTGGGACTAGCGCCTATAGAACAGATACGCAGTATTTT. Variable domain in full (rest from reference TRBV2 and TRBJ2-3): EPEVTQTPSHQVTQMGQEVILRCVPISNHLYFYWYRQILGQKVEFLVSFYNNEISEKSEIFDDQFSVERPDGSNFTLKIRSTKLEDSAMYFCASGTSAYRTDTQYFGPGTRLTVL.

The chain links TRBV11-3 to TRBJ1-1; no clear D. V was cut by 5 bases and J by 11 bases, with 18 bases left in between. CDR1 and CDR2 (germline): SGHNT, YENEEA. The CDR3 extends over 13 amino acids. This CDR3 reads CASSGDLSVWAFF. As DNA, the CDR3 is TGTGCCAGCAGCGGCGACTTATCAGTTTGGGCTTTCTTT.

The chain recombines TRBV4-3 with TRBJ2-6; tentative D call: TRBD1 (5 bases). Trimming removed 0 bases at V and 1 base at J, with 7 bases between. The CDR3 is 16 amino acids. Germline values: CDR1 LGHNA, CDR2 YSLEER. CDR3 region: CASSQESGSGANVLTF. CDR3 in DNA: TGCGCCAGCAGCCAAGAATCAGGGTCTGGGGCCAACGTCCTGACTTTC.